This T cell receptor (beta chain) was obtained from a study of blood T cell repertoires in COVID-19 (TCRdb year 2020). With regard to the full study: Collaborator samples came from the United States, Italy and Spain and covered acute and convalescent phases of COVID-19. The dataset comprised deeply sampled blood TCRbeta repertoires from subjects exposed to, actively infected with, or recovered from COVID-19. The prospective study material was composed of cDNA or gDNA derived from T cells, B-cell-depleted T cells, or PBMCs. Where HLA class I and class II types were available, the types were taken from metadata supplied by the sample provider, not from assay-based typing. Sample metadata almost always included a de-identified subject ID, COVID-19 status, age in years and sex. The repertoires were released in a freely available public database meant as a resource for research on the immune response to SARS-CoV-2. The samples were drawn from the first 160 participants of the ongoing ImmuneRACE study and from 1,254 subjects provided by 6 global collaborators. Overall results and qualifications from the work: The amount of clinical and demographic metadata varied by source and participant and was provided uncurated.

The V end gives up 4 bases and the J end 2 bases, leaving 6 bases in the junction not matched to a gene. The cysteine opens and the phenylalanine closes a CDR3 of 15 amino acids. The entry retains the CDR3 DNA only, 45 bases that are in frame from base 1. Taken from the germline V gene, the CDR1 and CDR2 loops are SGHRS and YFSETQ. TCRbeta CDR3 regions were amplified from genomic DNA by means of the immunoSEQ Assay, a bias-controlled multiplex PCR. Turning to the authors' computational methods: The number of nucleated cells in each sample was estimated by amplification of reference gene primers within the assay. To quantify the absolute abundance of each unique TCRbeta CDR3 rearrangement, sequence reads were collapsed and filtered. For each sample, productive Simpson clonality was calculated by taking the square root of Simpson's diversity index across productive rearrangements. The clones in this table, taken by TCRdb from immuneACCESS, are in-frame only. Not every clone is retained; where verified, under half of the shortfall comes from an unresolved V gene, and the cause of the rest is unknown. The V and J calls and clone size come from that table; D and trimming were worked out from the DNA. The sample table shows about 120,000 clones, and around 87% are seen once. The ten largest clones take up roughly 2.1% of the sample.

Whole blood was collected in K2EDTA tubes by collaborating institutions according to the institutions' own protocols. For TCRbeta analysis, collaborator samples were shipped as frozen whole blood, as isolated PBMCs, or as DNA extracted from either sample type. A note on this clone: Its antigen remains undetermined. Base qualities are not provided; no much larger clone lies one nucleotide away.

The receptor's source is a woman between 45 and 65 years old with acute or convalescent COVID-19. The chain is assembled from TRBV5-1 and TRBJ2-3; 8 central bases correspond to TRBD1. Sequencing used peripheral blood. In nucleotides, the sequence is TGCGCCAGCAGCCTAGGACAGGGAGACACAGATACGCAGTATTTT. The translation is CASSLGQGDTDTQYF.